A single sample is the source of the 27 T cell receptor beta chains below, sequenced in a study of cytomegalovirus exposure and HLA in healthy donors. PCR employed 60 Vbeta and 13 Jbeta primers. Repertoires were generated with immunoSEQ multiplex PCR, while TCRdb's copy carries only in-frame clones and drops some. The sample includes hundreds of thousands of clones, 70% to 80% of them seen just once. The sequenced sample was PBMCs. Receptors originate from a woman in her 30s in good health and CMV-seronegative.

V is TRBV27 and J is TRBJ2-7; 8 bases fit TRBD2. The CDR3 runs 15 residues. CDR1 and CDR2 from the germline V gene are MNHEY and SMNVEV (reference sequence). After removal of 5 bases from V and 3 bases from J, the junction contained 9 bases not matched to a gene. CDR3 nucleotides: TGTGCCAGCAGTCCACCCGGGACTAGGGACTACGAGCAGTACTTC. It specifies CASSPPGTRDYEQYF.

The chain employs TRBV9 and TRBJ1-2; TRBD1 is a possible D gene (6 bases). CDR3 length: 15 residues. V lost 0 bases to trimming and J lost 8 bases, with 17 bases between them. The germline gives CDR1 SGDLS, CDR2 YYNGEE. CDR3 nucleotides: TGTGCCAGCAGCGTAGGGGGGCGTGGAGCTCGAGGCTACACCTTC. Translated, it gives CASSVGGRGARGYTF.

This chain joins TRBV5-5 and TRBJ2-1; D unresolved. CDR1 is SGHKS, CDR2 YYEKEE, per germline (reference sequence). This CDR3 has 13 residues. The germline V and J ends were trimmed by 3 bases and 4 bases, with 8 bases remaining between them. The chain's CDR3 is CASSYTIYNEQFF. As DNA, the CDR3 is TGTGCCAGCAGCTATACAATTTACAATGAGCAGTTCTTC.

As to this clone: Other nucleotide sequences from this sample produce the same CDR3. The J gene is TRBJ1-5, the V gene TRBV6-6, with D unclear. Germline loops: CDR1 MNHNY, CDR2 SVGAGI (reference sequence). The CDR3 length is 14 residues. V gave up 6 bases and J gave up 0 bases, with 9 bases separating them. CDR3 amino acids: CASREGFSNQPQHF. The CDR3 nucleotides read TGTGCCAGCAGAGAGGGCTTTAGCAATCAGCCCCAGCATTTT.

The gene calls are TRBV10-3 and TRBJ2-1; tentatively, D is TRBD2 (6 bases). Germline V gene lookup returns CDR1 ENHRY and CDR2 SYGVKD. V was shortened by 8 bases and J by 2 bases, with 13 bases between the two germline ends. This CDR3 is built from 14 residues. In nucleotides, the CDR3 is TGTGCCATCGGGAACGGGGGTCCCTACAATGAGCAGTTCTTC. It translates to CAIGNGGPYNEQFF.

The chain has TRBV11-2 and TRBJ2-7, with a tentative D call TRBD1 (5 bases). This CDR3 spans 17 amino acids. V lost 5 bases and J lost 3, with 23 bases in between. In germline, CDR1 is SGHAT, CDR2 FQNNGV. CDR3 sequence: CASSRARQPTLGYEQYF. CDR3 bases: TGTGCCAGCAGCCGGGCCCGACAGCCCACCTTGGGCTACGAGCAGTACTTC. Variable domain in full (rest from reference TRBV11-2 and TRBJ2-7): EAGVAQSPRYKIIEKRQSVAFWCNPISGHATLYWYQQILGQGPKLLIQFQNNGVVDDSQLPKDRFSAERLKGVDSTLKIQPAKLEDSAVYLCASSRARQPTLGYEQYFGPGTRLTVT.

As regards this clone: A junction boundary mismatches the germline segment, possibly from a read error. This sequence joins TRBV4-2 and TRBJ1-3, with D perhaps matching TRBD1 (6 bases). The CDR3 has 17 amino acids. Germline V CDR1 and CDR2: LGHNA, YNFKEQ. The CDR3 sequence is CASSPRGGVISGNPIYF. CDR3 coding DNA: TGTGCCAGCAGCCCGAGGGGGGGCGTCATCTCTGGAAACCCCATATATTTT.

The V gene is TRBV9, the J gene TRBJ1-3; 7 bases agree with TRBD1. The V gene end was trimmed by 3 bases and the J gene end by 4 bases; junction bases not matched to a gene: 10. This CDR3 has 16 amino acids. CDR1 and CDR2 from the germline V gene are SGDLS and YYNGEE. The CDR3 here is CASSASGQSIGNTIYF. DNA of the CDR3: TGTGCCAGCAGCGCTTCGGGACAGTCCATCGGAAACACCATATATTTT.

This chain links TRBV5-8 with TRBJ1-2, with 12 bases that match TRBD1. V lost 4 bases and J lost 8; bases outside the gene matches: 12. CDR3 length: 16 residues. Germline loops: CDR1 SGHTS, CDR2 YDEGEE. The DNA for the CDR3 is TGTGCCAGCAGCCCGGGACAGGGGGCGATCGGGGCCGGCTACACCTTC. Translated, it gives CASSPGQGAIGAGYTF.

The J gene is TRBJ1-4, the V gene TRBV7-2, with 9 nucleotides matching TRBD1. Germline values: CDR1 SGHTA, CDR2 FQGNSA. The junction had 9 bases not matched to a gene; V was cut back by 5 bases and J by 8 bases. The CDR3 sequence is 15 residues long. CDR3 in amino acids: CASSDLQGAREKLFF. The CDR3 DNA is TGTGCCAGCAGCGACCTACAGGGGGCAAGAGAAAAACTGTTTTTT.

This clone was recorded only once. This rearrangement joins TRBV6-6 to TRBJ2-7, with 13 bases lining up with TRBD2. Germline loops: CDR1 MNHNY, CDR2 SVGAGI (reference sequence). This CDR3 has 15 amino acids. V shed 4 bases, J shed 2 bases, and the junction held 2 bases outside the gene matches. Written as DNA, the CDR3 is TGTGCCAGCAGTTCCGGGACTAGCGGGACCTACGAGCAGTACTTC. Translated: CASSSGTSGTYEQYF.

This clone was found a few times. CDR3 sequence reads: CASRPTGPNYGYTF. CDR3 sequence (DNA): TGTGCCAGCAGACCGACAGGACCTAACTATGGCTACACCTTC. This chain uses TRBV6-6 with TRBJ1-2; tentative D call: TRBD1 (6 bases). The CDR3 is 14 amino acids. CDR1 MNHNY and CDR2 SVGAGI come from the germline V gene (reference sequence). The germline V and J ends were trimmed by 6 bases and 0 bases, with 11 bases remaining between them.

A word on this clone: The sample carries other DNA sequences with the same CDR3. This sequence joins TRBV2 and TRBJ1-5, with no clear D. With 2 bases removed from V and 3 bases from J, the gap between germline ends came to 11 bases. The CDR3 spans 15 residues. Germline V gene lookup returns CDR1 SNHLY and CDR2 FYNNEI. This CDR3 reads CASSERRGDNQPQHF. In DNA form, the CDR3 reads TGTGCCAGCAGTGAACGACGGGGTGACAATCAGCCCCAGCATTTT.

V usage is TRBV7-2 and J usage is TRBJ1-2, with D possibly being TRBD1 (6 bases). From germline, CDR1 is SGHTA and CDR2 FQGNSA. V lost 5 bases and J lost 4, with 20 bases in between. This CDR3 has 16 amino acids. This CDR3 is CASSQEGGQLSYGYTF. In DNA, the CDR3 is TGTGCCAGCAGCCAAGAGGGCGGACAGCTTAGCTATGGCTACACCTTC.

The V call is TRBV18, the J call TRBJ2-5, with D perhaps matching TRBD2 (6 bases). Per germline, CDR1 KGHSH and CDR2 LQKENI. CDR3 length: 15 amino acids. Trimming removed 2 bases at V and 0 bases at J, with 10 bases between. CDR3 nucleotides: TGTGCCAGCTCACCAAGATGGGGGGACCAAGAGACCCAGTACTTC. Residues: CASSPRWGDQETQYF. Based on the CDR3 plus reference TRBV18 and TRBJ2-5, the full variable domain is NAGVMQNPRHLVRRRGQEARLRCSPMKGHSHVYWYRQLPEEGLKFMVYLQKENIIDESGMPKERFSAEFPKEGPSILRIQQVVRGDSAAYFCASSPRWGDQETQYFGPGTRLLVL.

The chain has TRBV19 and TRBJ1-1; no clear D. The CDR3 is 15 amino acids. Trimming shortened V by 1 base and J by 2 bases, and 11 bases separated the two germline ends. Germline lookup yields CDR1 LNHDA and CDR2 SQIVND (reference sequence). CDR3: CASSIAAQTNTEAFF. The CDR3 bases are TGTGCCAGTAGTATAGCCGCCCAGACAAACACTGAAGCTTTCTTT.

Concerning this clone itself: One end of the junction varies from germline; a read error may be responsible. Different DNA sequences within this sample yield the same CDR3. CDR3 nucleotide sequence: TGTGCCAGCAGTCGGGACAGGGTCCGAGAAGGCACGGATACGCAGTATTTT. This codes for CASSRDRVREGTDTQYF. The chain recombines TRBV7-9 with TRBJ2-3, with 9 bases fitting TRBD1. The CDR3 contains 17 residues. The germline V gene encodes CDR1 SEHNR and CDR2 FQNEAQ (reference sequence).

V and J are TRBV29-1 and TRBJ2-7, with D hard to call. Germline V CDR1 and CDR2: SQVTM, ANQGSEA. Trimming pared 3 bases from V and 5 bases from J, leaving 20 bases between. The CDR3 loop spans 15 amino acids. This chain's CDR3 is CSVEPRCRAIHEQYF. DNA for the CDR3: TGCAGCGTTGAGCCAAGATGTCGAGCGATCCACGAGCAGTACTTC.

The chain employs TRBV7-9 and TRBJ1-1; weak D call: TRBD1 (5 bases). Between the trimmed V and J ends, which lost 1 base and 7 bases, there was a span of 16 bases. The CDR3 spans 15 residues. CDR1 and CDR2 (germline): SEHNR, FQNEAQ (reference sequence). The CDR3 sequence: CASSLGSIRGGEAFF. CDR3 DNA: TGTGCCAGCAGCTTAGGGTCTATCCGGGGGGGTGAAGCTTTCTTT.

The chain links TRBV2 to TRBJ2-1; 8 bases line up with TRBD1. This CDR3 has 15 amino acids. V gave up 7 bases and J gave up 7 bases; unmatched junction bases: 12. From germline, CDR1 is SNHLY and CDR2 FYNNEI. The CDR3 spells CASTTARTGRNEQFF. CDR3 DNA: TGTGCCAGCACCACCGCGAGGACAGGGCGAAATGAGCAGTTCTTC.

This clone was counted once. The chain joins TRBV18 to TRBJ2-7, with 10 bases that match TRBD1. The CDR3 spans 15 residues. V lost 3 bases, J lost 0 bases, and 2 bases stayed unmatched. Germline V gene sequence: CDR1 KGHSH, CDR2 LQKENI. CDR3 sequence reads: CASSPRDRGSYEQYF. CDR3 coding DNA: TGTGCCAGCTCACCCCGGGACAGGGGCTCCTACGAGCAGTACTTC. The full variable domain, completed using reference TRBV18 and TRBJ2-7, is NAGVMQNPRHLVRRRGQEARLRCSPMKGHSHVYWYRQLPEEGLKFMVYLQKENIIDESGMPKERFSAEFPKEGPSILRIQQVVRGDSAAYFCASSPRDRGSYEQYFGPGTRLTVT.

This chain's CDR3 is CAIRNRGGYEQYF. Written as DNA, the CDR3 is TGTGCCATCAGGAACAGGGGAGGCTACGAGCAGTACTTC. The chain recombines TRBV10-3 with TRBJ2-7; D is perhaps TRBD1 (7 bases). The CDR3 covers 13 residues. V was cut by 6 bases and J by 3 bases, with 12 bases left in between. Germline V lookup: CDR1 ENHRY, CDR2 SYGVKD.

The gene calls are TRBV7-9 and TRBJ1-1, with TRBD1 matching over 11 bases. CDR1 and CDR2 (germline): SEHNR, FQNEAQ (reference sequence). With 2 bases clipped from V and 10 bases from J, the junction kept 12 bases outside the gene matches. The CDR3 covers 16 residues. The CDR3 DNA follows: TGTGCCAGCAGCTTATTGGGGACAGGGGGAACAGAGGGAGCTTTCTTT. It translates to CASSLLGTGGTEGAFF.

This clone was detected only a few times. The chain links TRBV7-6 to TRBJ1-2, with TRBD1 as a possible D gene (6 bases). The CDR3 is 13 amino acids. The V gene lost 1 base and the J gene lost 8 bases, with 11 bases spanning the gap. From germline, CDR1 is SGHVS and CDR2 FNYEAQ. The chain's CDR3 is CASSLGAGVGYTF. The DNA for the CDR3 is TGTGCCAGCAGCTTAGGCGCAGGGGTCGGCTACACCTTC.

The chain joins TRBV19 to TRBJ1-6, with D perhaps matching TRBD1 (6 bases). The germline CDR1 and CDR2 sequences are LNHDA and SQIVND (reference sequence). The ends were cut back, 7 bases at V and 6 bases at J, with 16 bases in the middle. This CDR3 is built from 15 residues. The CDR3 DNA sequence: TGTGCCAGTACCGAAACAGGGAAGGTTAATTCACCCCTCCACTTT. Its translation is CASTETGKVNSPLHF.

The chain links TRBV27 to TRBJ1-1, with TRBD1 identical over 8 bases. The CDR3 totals 12 residues. Germline-derived CDR1 and CDR2 are MNHEY and SMNVEV (reference sequence). V lost 7 bases and J lost 5; bases outside the gene matches: 3. The DNA of the CDR3 is TGTGCCAGCAAAACAGGGGGGACTGAAGCTTTCTTT. Its protein is CASKTGGTEAFF.

The CDR3 reads CASTGQGSYEQYF. The CDR3 bases are TGTGCCAGCACCGGACAGGGTTCCTACGAGCAGTACTTC. This rearrangement joins TRBV5-6 to TRBJ2-7; 8 nucleotides line up with TRBD1. The CDR3 runs 13 residues. V was clipped by 6 bases and J by 1 base; unmatched bases: 3. The germline V gene has CDR1 SGHDT and CDR2 YYEEEE.